This T cell receptor beta chain emerged from a study of cytomegalovirus exposure and HLA in healthy donors (TCRdb year 2017). Regarding the research as a whole: An earlier analysis of several hundred of the donors reported 250 to 300 Gb of sequence data and approximately 120 million unique TCR beta sequences obtained from roughly 170 million T cells. Of the approximately 400 genotyped donors, 65% to 90% fell in the genetic ancestry cluster associated with self-reported Caucasian donors. Among 350 to 400 genotyped donors of the cohort, an average of roughly 240,000 unique TCR beta nucleotide sequences were sequenced per donor, around 20% of them non-productive. The aim of the study was to test whether cataloging public T cell receptors could identify signatures of past pathogen exposure. A later analysis re-analyzed previously published TCR beta repertoires from approximately 700 donors and added high-resolution HLA genotyping to study TCR occurrence patterns. Donor age, sex, ethnicity and CMV serostatus were compiled together with the repertoire data. A separate validation cohort of about 110 different subjects was used in addition to the roughly 700-subject first cohort. The T cell repertoires of 550 to 850 subjects were profiled by immunosequencing and related to cytomegalovirus serostatus. An early release covering more than 500 HLA-typed donors comprised roughly 300 gigabases of sequencing data and approximately 85 million unique TCR sequences. About five DR-DQ haplotypes were treated as single units for association and clustering because of strong linkage in the cohort. In a later genetic analysis, genome-wide SNP genotypes for about 55% of the roughly 670 donors were used, and that subset was treated as a discovery cohort. To predict cytomegalovirus infection status, the study combined high-throughput TCR immunosequencing, statistical association of individual TCRs with disease status, and machine learning. To decide whether each TCR beta V gene segment behaved as functional or pseudogenic, an earlier analysis of approximately 600 of the donors relied on high-throughput TCR beta sequencing. Both class I and class II loci were covered by HLA typing, at four-digit resolution. The number of donors typed differed by locus, with about 629-630 for A, B, C, DRB1 and DQB1, around 500 for DQA1, some 570 for DPA1, and some 470 for DPB1. Every discovery cohort repertoire had been produced on one sequencing platform. In the later analysis, no new phenotypic data were used to find candidate immune exposures; instead, reliance was placed on TCR beta sequences and their occurrence across donors. The paper's findings and limits, for the study overall: When HLA alleles, especially DR and DQ, strongly co-occurred, attributing TCR associations to individual alleles was difficult. The cohort was sequenced for TCR beta chains only, and without alpha or paired-chain data the features that could be detected were limited. V-gene and J-gene trimming of TCR beta chains was associated with a missense DCLRE1C variant in a later genetic analysis, and the association was replicated in an independent cohort. A later analysis found that HLA-associated TCR beta chains were more clonally expanded and had lower generation probabilities than equally common non-associated chains. In a later genetic analysis, fewer N-insertions in productive TCRs were reported among donors in an Asian-associated ancestry cluster than the approximately 630-donor mean. Because HLA typing was unavailable for some donors at each locus, only the typed subset was used in association tests. The sequencing pipeline was judged likely to have produced a cluster of highly shared sequence variants as a technical artifact. The authors suggested that the approach could potentially be extended to other disease states and immunological phenotypes. An earlier analysis of approximately 500 of the donors showed that most TCR beta V segments appeared in productive rearrangements either about 87% or about 30% of the time, which broadly matched IMGT annotations. According to a later analysis, parvovirus B19, influenza, CMV and Epstein-Barr virus appeared linked to several top co-occurrence clusters. Immune exposure information for the cohort was limited to CMV serostatus. In a later analysis, most CMV-associated TCR beta chains were found to appear HLA-restricted, with HLA associations seemingly driven largely by CMV exposure. A further reported finding was that TCR beta sequences accurately predicted the HLA-A and HLA-B alleles for most subjects in the first cohort. Most TCR sequences were observed very rarely across donors, whereas some public TCRs were present in many individuals. In vitro tests confirmed that a few of the cytomegalovirus-associated TCR beta chains recognize cytomegalovirus antigens. In a later analysis, the rate of TCR association differed among HLA loci, with DRB1 alleles having the most associated TCRs and HLA-C alleles having the fewest. Seventeen rarely observed V segments, including chromosome 9 orphons, were excluded from the earlier analysis of some 590 of the donors because counts were too low. Presence/absence analyses assumed roughly uniform sequencing depth across donors, an assumption that may not hold. Correlated functional status among segregating V segments might reflect linkage disequilibrium, but an unknown experimental factor could not be ruled out. Cytomegalovirus status was reported to be diagnosed by the classifier with high specificity and sensitivity in both the original and validation cohorts. The study gave a list of about 160 TCR beta chains associated with cytomegalovirus. Specific HLA alleles were associated with 15,000 to 20,000 TCR beta sequences at a false discovery rate of 0.05 in a later analysis.

This clone was seen once. Its antigen specificity is not known. Within one base of it there is no much larger clone, and no base qualities were kept. The cohort was made up of roughly 670 healthy bone marrow donors. At the time of sampling, all cohort members were nominally healthy, though unrecorded immune exposures were likely present. The donor tested CMV seropositive, placing the donor among the 250 to 350 seropositive members of the cohort. Each donor provided a peripheral blood sample, and peripheral blood mononuclear cells were used for TCR beta sequencing. The Qiagen DNeasy Blood Extraction Kit was used to extract genomic DNA from the blood cell samples. Library preparation used the immunoSEQ multiplex PCR assay. For the multiplex PCR, a mixture combining 60 forward primers for TCR Vbeta segments and 13 reverse primers for TCR Jbeta segments was used. Amplification of the CDR3 region of rearranged TCR beta genes was performed with a multiplex PCR assay on genomic DNA. The amplified TCR beta libraries were sequenced on the Illumina HiSeq System as 87-base-pair reads. Per the authors' processing: A later analysis counted tens of millions of unique TCR beta chains across the 690 or so repertoires, and roughly 9.9 million of these chains were shared by at least two donors. To remove PCR and sequencing errors, raw reads were error-corrected and collapsed into unique sequences using a nearest-neighbor algorithm that merged closely related sequences. To assign V, D and J gene segments, CDR3 sequences were aligned to IMGT reference sequences. For a sequence to be retained, at least a six-nucleotide match to both a V gene segment and a J gene segment was required. Rearrangements were classified as productive when the CDR3 lacked stop codons and remained in frame with V and J, and all other rearrangements were classified as non-productive. CDR3 was defined by IMGT convention, running from the second conserved V-encoded cysteine to the conserved J-encoded phenylalanine. The earlier analysis of 500 to 750 of the donors excluded any sequence lacking an unambiguous match to a single V gene segment. An earlier analysis of a few hundred of the donors classified V segments as functional when productive rearrangements were above 56.7% and as segregating when the standard deviation between donors was above 5%. A statistical classification framework was built for diagnosing cytomegalovirus status from the catalog of TCR beta chain sequences. In a later analysis, TCR nucleotide sequences were compared against IMGT/GENE-DB human TR gene sequences so that V and J genes could be assigned. Using the TCRdist pipeline, a later analysis assigned CDR3 sequences along with most-parsimonious VDJ recombination scenarios. A later analysis defined each TCR beta chain by its CDR3 amino acid sequence plus V-gene family, and excluded reads lacking a unique V-gene family. As a way to deal with suspected cross-contamination and a sequencing artifact, a later analysis dropped 450 to 600 nucleotide sequences that were highly shared and had low generation probability. In a later analysis, a clonal expansion index for each public chain was calculated from normalized within-repertoire ranks of inferred template counts. In a later analysis, generation probabilities were computed using a VDJ recombination model fitted to out-of-frame rearrangements, and the results were checked against IGoR. In a later analysis, TCR-TCR, TCR-HLA and TCR-CMV co-occurrence was scored with hypergeometric tests, and a repertoire-size bias correction was applied to TCR pairs. To estimate false discovery rates, a later analysis permuted the HLA or CMV assignments 20 times. In a later analysis, co-occurring TCRs were grouped using DBSCAN, and TCRdist sequence similarity was added for clustering within HLA-allele-positive subsets. Co-occurrence clustering excluded repertoires with fewer than 30,000 or more than 120,000 public chains, plus five with anomalous nucleotide sharing. Sourced from immuneACCESS, this table was stored by TCRdb with only in-frame sequences that have V and J called. A share of the clones is absent; for the studies checked, an unresolved V gene accounts for under half, and the remainder has no known explanation. V and J calls and clone size are as listed in that table; D and trimming were resolved from the DNA. The sample contains about 150,000 clones, roughly 80% of them found a single time. The ten biggest clones cover approximately 5.5% of the sample.

Sequenced material: PBMCs. This receptor was obtained from a man in his thirties or forties in good health and CMV-seropositive.

In nucleotides, the sequence is TGTGCCAGCTCACCACCCGGGAGTACCTCCTACGAGCAGTACTTC. Its coded protein is CASSPPGSTSYEQYF. The chain is encoded by TRBV18 joined to TRBJ2-7, with a weak D call of TRBD2 (6 bases match). The junction carries 9 bases between V and J, which are trimmed by 0 bases and 0 bases respectively. CDR1 KGHSH and CDR2 LQKENI are derived from the germline V gene. Including the terminal cysteine and phenylalanine, the CDR3 comprises 15 residues. The kept DNA is CDR3 alone, 45 bases in frame from the first base.